This T cell receptor beta chain originates from a study of cytomegalovirus exposure and HLA in healthy donors. About the study: The roughly 120 million unique TCR beta sequences, from 150 million to 200 million T cells, were found by an earlier analysis.

The table lists this clone with a few counts. Its antigen is unidentified. The V end lost 4 bases, the J end lost 10 bases, and 17 bases lay between the germline ends. CDR3 size: 14 residues. CDR1 and CDR2 from the germline V gene are SGHTA and FQGNSA. PCR employed 60 Vbeta and 13 Jbeta primers. The repertoire was sequenced with immunoSEQ multiplex PCR; TCRdb's copy has only in-frame clones and lacks some. The sample has around 140,000 clones; 70% to 90% are singletons. Study-wide results and limits: By a later analysis, the bulk of CMV-associated TCR beta chains appeared HLA-restricted. Overall, under 200 TCR beta chains were annotated as cytomegalovirus-associated. Highest at DRB1 and lowest at HLA-C, TCR association rates differed among HLA loci in a later analysis.

This clonotype was sampled from a man aged 35 to 55 in good health and CMV-seronegative. The source material was PBMCs. The genes are TRBV7-2 and TRBJ1-5; TRBD1 is a possible D gene (5 bases). The CDR3 loop reads CASSSGLLVGPQHF. The CDR3 DNA follows: TGTGCCAGCAGCTCGGGACTCCTGGTAGGACCCCAGCATTTT.